This T cell receptor (beta chain) is from a study of blood T cell repertoires in COVID-19. About the research overall: Sites across the United States, Italy and Spain contributed samples from acute and convalescent COVID-19. Sources were T cells, B-cell-depleted T cells, or PBMCs; the material itself was cDNA or gDNA.

Membership in each cohort depended on participant-reported clinical history. In Cohort 3, a recovered donor had either two negative PCRs, clearance, or symptom resolution. The CDR3 runs 13 residues. From germline, CDR1 is SEHNR and CDR2 FQNEAQ (reference sequence). V was cut by 1 base and J by 7 bases, with 11 bases left in between. The protocol was immunoSEQ multiplex PCR, while the TCRdb copy is restricted to in-frame clones and leaves out a portion. The table includes roughly 330,000 clones, about 89% detected once. The sequenced sample was PBMCs or T cells enriched from blood (not recorded which). The V gene is TRBV7-9, the J gene TRBJ2-7; no clear D gene. The TCR comes from a woman aged 25 to 45 who had recovered from COVID-19. In nucleotides, the CDR3 is TGTGCCAGCAGCTTAGGTGCGGCTAGTGAGCAGTACTTC. It is translated as CASSLGAASEQYF.